These T cell receptor beta chains were read from a single sample in a study of blood T cell repertoires in COVID-19. This table comes from immunoSEQ multiplex PCR, and its TCRdb copy is limited to in-frame clones, with some not included. The table records 150,000 to 250,000 clones, 70% to 80% of them present only once. Sequenced input: peripheral blood. All receptors derive from a middle-aged woman with COVID-19, enrolled during active disease. The CDR3 runs from the conserved cysteine through the conserved F or W. The order of the fields is V gene, J gene, CDR3 protein.

v_gene: TRBV25-1; j_gene: TRBJ2-7; CDR3aa: CASTPGAPTYEQYF
v_gene: TRBV4-2; j_gene: TRBJ2-7; CDR3aa: CASSQESDGYYEQYF
v_gene: TRBV5-5; j_gene: TRBJ1-2; CDR3aa: CASTLEGQGFGYTF
v_gene: TRBV19; j_gene: TRBJ2-3; CDR3aa: CASQTAGSRTDTQYF
v_gene: TRBV10-3; j_gene: TRBJ2-7; CDR3aa: CAISGAGTSRDPYEQYF
v_gene: TRBV29-1; j_gene: TRBJ2-5; CDR3aa: CSVVGGGETQYF
v_gene: TRBV30; j_gene: TRBJ1-1; CDR3aa: CAWSVGVGNTEAFF
v_gene: TRBV10-3; j_gene: TRBJ1-6; CDR3aa: CAISKLNSPLHF
v_gene: TRBV19; j_gene: TRBJ1-2; CDR3aa: CASSGTGTAYGYTF
v_gene: TRBV2; j_gene: TRBJ1-3; CDR3aa: CASSEFVTRRSSGNTIYF
v_gene: TRBV4-1; j_gene: TRBJ1-2; CDR3aa: CASSQGQGADYGYTF
v_gene: TRBV3-1/TRBV3-2; j_gene: TRBJ2-7; CDR3aa: CASSLQTSGGAGEQYF
v_gene: TRBV5-5; j_gene: TRBJ2-5; CDR3aa: CASSLGGTSSETQYF
v_gene: TRBV5-6; j_gene: TRBJ2-7; CDR3aa: CASSREQPYEQYF
v_gene: TRBV2; j_gene: TRBJ1-5; CDR3aa: CASSVAAGSNQPQHF
v_gene: TRBV18; j_gene: TRBJ2-7; CDR3aa: CASSPGTSTLREQYF
v_gene: TRBV10-3; j_gene: TRBJ2-3; CDR3aa: CAISESGRTDGSTQYF
v_gene: TRBV18; j_gene: TRBJ1-6; CDR3aa: CASSPGQGSPLHF
v_gene: TRBV21-1; j_gene: TRBJ1-2; CDR3aa: CASSKERRGGGYTF
v_gene: TRBV5-1; j_gene: TRBJ2-1; CDR3aa: CASSLVASGSRNEQFF
v_gene: TRBV10-3; j_gene: TRBJ2-1; CDR3aa: CAISERDLAFNEQFF
v_gene: TRBV10-1; j_gene: TRBJ2-2; CDR3aa: CASRPGVGELFF
v_gene: TRBV5-1; j_gene: TRBJ2-1; CDR3aa: CASSFSTGDSSYNEQFF
v_gene: TRBV10-2; j_gene: TRBJ2-1; CDR3aa: CASSEGREGLSRNEQFF
v_gene: TRBV5-5; j_gene: TRBJ2-2; CDR3aa: CASSGQGDTGELFF
v_gene: TRBV30; j_gene: TRBJ2-5; CDR3aa: CAWTGRFGETQYF